Listed here are 18 T cell receptor beta chains from one sample, sequenced in a study of T cells in Graves' hyperthyroidism and ophthalmopathy. Amplified regions were TCR beta CDR3 sequences from RNA transcripts. The TCR CDR3 first-round RT-PCR relied on the HTBI primer set. TCRdb reprocessed the multiplex PCR reads via MiXCR and lists one record per CDR3 protein. The sample yields fewer than 650,000 distinct CDR3 sequences, 13% to 15% seen once. Sequencing was done on a sample of blood. The receptors here all came from a woman in her late teens or twenties with Graves' ophthalmopathy.

This clonotype was seen many times. The genes are TRBV18 and TRBJ1-1; weak D call: TRBD1 (5 bases). Germline CDR1 KGHSH, CDR2 LQKENI. The V end was cut by 6 bases, the J end by 4 bases, with 15 bases between. This CDR3 comprises 14 residues. The CDR3 DNA reads TGTGCCAGCTCTCTGGGACGTACGGTCACTGAAGCTTTCTTT. Residues: CASSLGRTVTEAFF. Combining the CDR3 with reference TRBV18 and TRBJ1-1 gives the whole variable domain NAGVMQNPRHLVRRRGQEARLRCSPMKGHSHVYWYRQLPEEGLKFMVYLQKENIIDESGMPKERFSAEFPKEGPSILRIQQVVRGDSAAYFCASSLGRTVTEAFFGQGTRLTVV.

The J gene is TRBJ2-2, the V gene TRBV29-1; 7 bases fit TRBD1. CDR1 and CDR2 (germline): SQVTM, ANQGSEA. Trimming at V came to 7 bases and at J to 6 bases, leaving 8 bases not matched to a gene. The CDR3 is made up of 13 amino acids. The CDR3 DNA follows: TGCAGCGGGACAGGAAAGGGGTCCGGGGAGCTGTTTTTT. The encoded protein is CSGTGKGSGELFF.

There are a few counts of this clonotype. The chain joins TRBV27 to TRBJ2-7; D perhaps matches TRBD2 (6 bases). Deletions cut 0 bases from V and 7 bases from J, with 13 bases between. The CDR3 covers 14 residues. CDR1 and CDR2 (germline): MNHEY, SMNVEV (reference sequence). CDR3 region: CASSLSPGGKEQYF. CDR3 DNA sequence: TGTGCCAGCAGTTTATCGCCTGGAGGGAAAGAGCAGTACTTC.

This clonotype was seen a handful of times. A much more abundant neighbour one base away suggests this may be a read error. V and J are TRBV18 and TRBJ2-1; 8 nucleotides align to TRBD1. The trim removed 6 bases at V and 3 bases at J, leaving 10 bases unmatched. The CDR3 spans 16 residues. Germline V gene sequence: CDR1 KGHSH, CDR2 LQKENI. The CDR3 DNA sequence: TGTGCCAGCTCTCGTCCGGAACAGGGGGACTACAATGAGCAGTTCTTC. Protein product: CASSRPEQGDYNEQFF.

This clonotype was found many times. The chain couples TRBV12-3 or TRBV12-4 to TRBJ1-6; perhaps TRBD1 as D (6 bases). The V end lost 7 bases, the J end lost 12 bases, and 13 bases lay between the germline ends. This CDR3 spans 12 amino acids. The DNA for the CDR3 is TGTGCCAGCACCCACTCGGACAGACCCCTCCACTTT. Amino acids: CASTHSDRPLHF.

This clonotype was found many times. The chain has TRBV3-1 and TRBJ1-4; the D gene is possibly TRBD1 (5 bases). Trimming pared 4 bases from V and 5 bases from J, leaving 11 bases between. This CDR3 has 14 residues. CDR1 and CDR2 (germline): LGHDT, YNNKEL (reference sequence). The CDR3 DNA is TGTGCCAGCAGCCCACTGACAGAAAATGAAAAACTGTTTTTT. This gives the protein CASSPLTENEKLFF. Combining the CDR3 with reference TRBV3-1 and TRBJ1-4 gives the whole variable domain DTAVSQTPKYLVTQMGNDKSIKCEQNLGHDTMYWYKQDSKKFLKIMFSYNNKELIINETVPNRFSPKSPDKAHLNLHINSLELGDSAVYFCASSPLTENEKLFFGSGTQLSVL.

This clonotype was counted many times. The chain couples TRBV6-1 to TRBJ1-1; 7 positions agree with TRBD1. J was trimmed by 0 bases and V by 5 bases; bases with no gene match: 9. CDR3 length: 16 amino acids. CDR1 MNHNS and CDR2 SASEGT come from the germline V gene. The CDR3 is CASSNDRVAVNTEAFF. For the CDR3, the DNA is TGTGCCAGCAGTAACGACAGGGTAGCCGTGAACACTGAAGCTTTCTTT.

The chain couples TRBV5-1 to TRBJ2-5; 10 bases match TRBD2. This CDR3 has 13 amino acids. Germline CDR1 and CDR2: SGHRS and YFSETQ. V lost 4 bases and J lost 5; bases outside the gene matches: 2. In DNA form, the CDR3 reads TGCGCCAGCAGCACGGGACTAGCGGAGACCCAGTACTTC. It yields the protein CASSTGLAETQYF.

This clonotype was seen ten or more times. The chain recombines TRBV20-1 with TRBJ2-7, with no clear D. The CDR3 has 14 amino acids. V was shortened by 0 bases and J by 2 bases, with 11 bases between the two germline ends. The germline V gene has CDR1 DFQATT and CDR2 SNEGSKA (reference sequence). The CDR3 DNA follows: TGCAGTGCTAGAGATCCATCCCCTCCCTACGAGCAGTACTTC. Translating it yields CSARDPSPPYEQYF.

This clonotype was recorded at least ten times. V gene TRBV20-1 combines with J gene TRBJ2-5, with D perhaps TRBD1 (6 bases). The CDR3 is made up of 17 amino acids. Germline lookup yields CDR1 DFQATT and CDR2 SNEGSKA (reference sequence). The germline V and J ends were trimmed by 0 bases and 1 base, with 18 bases remaining between them. This CDR3 reads CSARDDGTLRGQETQYF. The CDR3, as DNA: TGCAGTGCTAGAGATGATGGGACACTAAGGGGCCAAGAGACCCAGTACTTC.

The rearrangement joins TRBV5-1 to TRBJ1-4, with 8 bases matching TRBD1. CDR3 length: 15 residues. CDR1 is SGHRS, CDR2 YFSETQ, per germline. V was pared by 2 bases and J by 3 bases, with 3 bases of the junction left unmatched. The CDR3 sequence is CASSLQGEANEKLFF. The CDR3 DNA reads as TGCGCCAGCAGCTTACAGGGGGAAGCTAATGAAAAACTGTTTTTT.

Many counts were recorded for this clonotype. The CDR3 here is CASSEEQGAENTF. In DNA form, the CDR3 reads TGTGCCAGCAGTGAAGAACAGGGGGCGGAAAACACCTTC. This chain connects TRBV6-1 to TRBJ1-2, with 9 bases matching TRBD1. The CDR3 length is 13 residues. Germline loops: CDR1 MNHNS, CDR2 SASEGT. Losses at the gene ends were 1 base for V and 12 bases for J; bases not matched to a gene: 6.

This clonotype was seen ten or more times. J is TRBJ2-1 and V is TRBV5-8; D gene ambiguous. The CDR3 sequence is 15 residues long. The germline gives CDR1 SGHTS, CDR2 YDEGEE. Trimming removed 3 bases from V and 6 bases from J, with 16 bases in between. The DNA for the CDR3 is TGTGCCAGCAGCTCTGGTCGTGGGTCCAGCAATGAGCAGTTCTTC. Its protein product is CASSSGRGSSNEQFF.

This clonotype was seen more than once but under ten times. V is TRBV7-8 and J is TRBJ2-1; maybe TRBD2 (6 bases). This CDR3 has 15 amino acids. Trimming removed 1 base at V and 9 bases at J, with 16 bases between. The germline V gene encodes CDR1 SGHVS and CDR2 FQNEAQ. CDR3 region: CASSLVRIRGIEQFF. Here the CDR3 DNA reads TGTGCCAGCAGCTTAGTGCGAATCCGGGGGATTGAGCAGTTCTTC.

This clonotype was counted ten times or more. This sequence joins TRBV20-1 and TRBJ1-1; D call uncertain. Trimming left V 3 bases short and J 0 bases short, with 11 bases between. CDR1 is DFQATT, CDR2 SNEGSKA, per germline (reference sequence). The length of the CDR3 is 14 residues. The CDR3 DNA sequence: TGCAGTGCTAGTCCTCAGATAATGAACACTGAAGCTTTCTTT. Its protein is CSASPQIMNTEAFF.

This clonotype appeared many times. The J gene is TRBJ2-3, the V gene TRBV28; unclear D gene. The CDR3 runs to 15 residues. V lost 2 bases and J lost 2, with 11 bases in between. Germline V gives CDR1 MDHEN, CDR2 SYDVKM. CDR3 residues: CASSLGLPNTDTQYF. DNA of the CDR3: TGTGCCAGCAGTTTAGGCCTCCCTAACACAGATACGCAGTATTTT.

This clonotype was picked up many times. The chain joins TRBV7-6 to TRBJ2-7; no firm D call. V lost 1 base, J lost 5 bases, and 9 bases lay in between. The CDR3 totals 13 residues. Germline V gives CDR1 SGHVS, CDR2 FNYEAQ. The CDR3 is CASSLGVADEQYF. CDR3 sequence (DNA): TGTGCCAGCAGCTTAGGGGTGGCAGACGAGCAGTACTTC.

This clonotype appeared many times. V is TRBV11-2 and J is TRBJ2-7; perhaps TRBD1 as D (6 bases). CDR3 length: 17 amino acids. Germline V gene data show CDR1 as SGHAT and CDR2 as FQNNGV. V lost 0 bases, J lost 2 bases, and 17 bases lay in between. DNA for the CDR3: TGTGCCAGCAGCTTAGACCGGACAGCAAGAGTTCCCTACGAGCAGTACTTC. Encoded protein: CASSLDRTARVPYEQYF.